Below are 5 T cell receptor beta chains sequenced from a single sample in a study of Graves' ophthalmopathy and Graves' hyperthyroidism. RNA transcripts were the template, and TCR beta CDR3 regions were amplified from them. A first-round RT-PCR used HTBI primers, followed by a second-round multiplex PCR. TCRdb passed the multiplex PCR reads through MiXCR, listing each CDR3 protein once. The table lists about 370,000 distinct CDR3 sequences, about 17% of them singletons. The sequenced sample consisted of peripheral blood. These TCRs come from an adult woman with stable Graves' hyperthyroidism.

This chain connects TRBV5-1 to TRBJ2-2, with 11 bases lining up with TRBD2. CDR3 length: 15 residues. The V segment lost 3 bases and the J segment 3 bases; nucleotides outside the gene matches: 1. The germline gives CDR1 SGHRS, CDR2 YFSETQ. This CDR3 is CASSWGLADTGELFF. CDR3 sequence (DNA): TGCGCCAGCAGCTGGGGACTAGCGGACACCGGGGAGCTGTTTTTT.

This clonotype was observed many times. The V gene is TRBV12-3 or TRBV12-4, the J gene TRBJ2-7; 12 bases match TRBD2. Unmatched junction bases numbered 6, after V lost 6 bases and J lost 6 bases. The CDR3 has 14 residues. CDR3 residues: CASSQSSGGGEQYF. The CDR3 DNA is TGTGCCAGCAGCCAATCTAGCGGGGGGGGCGAGCAGTACTTC.

As for this clonotype: Likely a read error: the CDR3 ends without its conserved phenylalanine or tryptophan. This chain joins TRBV29-1 and TRBJ2-1, with D unclear. V dropped 5 bases and J dropped 4 bases, with 9 bases sitting between them. This CDR3 has 12 residues. Germline assignment: CDR1 SQVTM and CDR2 ANQGSEA. For the CDR3, the DNA is TGCAGCGTTTCCGGAACTTACAATGAGCAGTTCTTA. Its protein product is CSVSGTYNEQFL.

This clonotype was detected ten times or more. The chain combines TRBV29-1 with TRBJ2-7; D is possibly TRBD1 or TRBD2 (5 bases each). The CDR3 consists of 12 residues. CDR1 is SQVTM and CDR2 is ANQGSEA in the germline V gene. V lost 3 bases, J lost 4 bases, and 10 bases lay in between. The CDR3 nucleotides read TGCAGCGTTGACAGGGACGGTTACGAGCAGTACTTC. The encoded protein is CSVDRDGYEQYF.

The chain links TRBV18 to TRBJ2-4, with TRBD1 identical over 8 bases. Germline trimming cut 3 bases from V and 0 bases from J; bases unmatched to any gene: 13. The CDR3 spans 19 residues. CDR1 is KGHSH and CDR2 is LQKENI in the germline V gene. The DNA for the CDR3 is TGTGCCAGCTCACCGTCCTCCCTCAGGGGGCCGCTAGCCAAAAACATTCAGTACTTC. Translated, it gives CASSPSSLRGPLAKNIQYF.